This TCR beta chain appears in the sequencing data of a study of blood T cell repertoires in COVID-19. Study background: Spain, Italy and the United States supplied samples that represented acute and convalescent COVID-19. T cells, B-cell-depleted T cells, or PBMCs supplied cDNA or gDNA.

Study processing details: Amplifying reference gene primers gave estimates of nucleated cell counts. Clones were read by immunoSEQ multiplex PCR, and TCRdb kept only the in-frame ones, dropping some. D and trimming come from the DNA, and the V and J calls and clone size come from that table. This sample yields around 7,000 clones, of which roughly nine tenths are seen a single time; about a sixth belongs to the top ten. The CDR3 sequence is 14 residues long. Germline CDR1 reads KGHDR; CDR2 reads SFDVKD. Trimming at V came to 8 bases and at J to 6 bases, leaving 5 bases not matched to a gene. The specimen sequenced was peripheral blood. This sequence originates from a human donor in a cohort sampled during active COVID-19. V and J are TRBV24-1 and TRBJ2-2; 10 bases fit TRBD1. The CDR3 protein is CATNGTGASGELFF. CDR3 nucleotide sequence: TGTGCCACCAACGGGACAGGGGCGTCCGGGGAGCTGTTTTTT.